This T cell receptor (beta chain) was captured by sequencing in a study of cytomegalovirus exposure and HLA in healthy donors. Study conclusions and caveats: Trimming of TCR beta V- and J-genes showed a link, identified in a later analysis, to a missense DCLRE1C variant. In a later analysis, at a false discovery rate of 0.05, about 17,000 TCR beta sequences matched HLA alleles. A later examination showed that TCR association rates differed by HLA locus, with DRB1 most and HLA-C fewest.

PCR primers comprised 60 Vbeta and 13 Jbeta primers. The repertoire was sequenced with immunoSEQ multiplex PCR; TCRdb's copy has only in-frame clones and lacks some. This table holds 40,000 or so clones. The CDR3 consists of 15 residues. The V gene's germline CDR1 is SGHRS and CDR2 YFSETQ. Trimming took 0 bases from V and 1 from J, leaving 9 bases between them. Remarks on this clone: What it recognizes is unknown.

What was sequenced was PBMCs. The TCR originated in a male donor in good health and CMV-seronegative. This sequence joins TRBV5-1 and TRBJ2-3, with D hard to call. The DNA for the CDR3 is TGCGCCAGCAGCTTGGGAATTTCAGGCACAGATACGCAGTATTTT. This sequence encodes CASSLGISGTDTQYF.